Below, 29 T cell receptor beta chains from the same sample are listed, as sequenced in a study of shared clonotypes between healthy human individuals. TCRdb keeps only in-frame clones here, not all; method: immunoSEQ multiplex PCR. The table records 1.5 million to 2.5 million clones, about 95% of them present only once. Naive CD8 cells comprised CD45RO-negative, CCR7-positively selected cells, excluding terminally differentiated effector memory CD45RA+ cells. Material for sequencing was naive CD8+ T cells sorted from blood. The receptors originated from a man aged 18 to 29 in good health.

The V and J genes are TRBV6-5 and TRBJ2-1, with TRBD2 matching over 7 bases. Looked up from germline, CDR1 is MNHEY and CDR2 is SVGAGI. This CDR3 region has 16 residues. V was clipped by 1 base and J by 2 bases; unmatched bases: 5. The CDR3 sequence: CASSYWAGEPYNEQFF. DNA of the CDR3: TGTGCCAGCAGTTACTGGGCGGGAGAACCCTACAATGAGCAGTTCTTC.

V is TRBV6-5 and J is TRBJ1-5; 10 bases fit TRBD1. V lost 5 bases and J lost 5; bases outside the gene matches: 3. Germline CDR1 and CDR2: MNHEY and SVGAGI. This CDR3 spans 14 amino acids. Here the CDR3 DNA reads TGTGCCAGCAGTCCCGGGACAGGGGATCAGCCCCAGCATTTT. Amino acids: CASSPGTGDQPQHF.

This sequence joins TRBV2 and TRBJ2-1; 9 nucleotides agree with TRBD2. The CDR3 consists of 13 residues. CDR1 and CDR2 from the germline V gene are SNHLY and FYNNEI. Unmatched junction bases numbered 8, after V lost 8 bases and J lost 9 bases. As DNA, the CDR3 is TGTGCCAGCCCGGGACTAGCCAACAGTGAGCAGTTCTTC. Protein: CASPGLANSEQFF.

This clone has just one count. V and J are TRBV5-1 and TRBJ1-2; D remains ambiguous. Germline V lookup: CDR1 SGHRS, CDR2 YFSETQ. Deletions cut 7 bases from V and 6 bases from J, with 13 bases between. The CDR3 is made up of 12 amino acids. CDR3 sequence (DNA): TGCGCCAGCTATTCGGAGATTAATGGCTACACCTTC. As protein: CASYSEINGYTF.

The V and J genes are TRBV28 and TRBJ1-2; no reliable D call. V lost 4 bases and J lost 5, with 5 bases in between. The CDR3 has 11 amino acids. CDR1 is MDHEN, CDR2 SYDVKM, per germline. CDR3 residues: CASSSQYGYTF. The CDR3 bases are TGTGCCAGCAGTTCCCAATATGGCTACACCTTC.

The chain recombines TRBV10-3 with TRBJ2-2; 10 positions match TRBD1. V lost 4 bases to trimming and J lost 3 bases; unmatched junction nucleotides: 8. The CDR3 has 17 amino acids. Germline V gene lookup returns CDR1 ENHRY and CDR2 SYGVKD. The CDR3 region has the DNA TGTGCCATCAGTGCCTACGGGACAGGGGATTACACCGGGGAGCTGTTTTTT. Its translation: CAISAYGTGDYTGELFF.

This chain uses TRBV5-6 with TRBJ2-7; D is unclear. CDR3 length: 14 amino acids. Germline V gene sequence: CDR1 SGHDT, CDR2 YYEEEE. V was shortened by 4 bases and J by 0 bases, with 11 bases between the two germline ends. CDR3 sequence reads: CASSRSGDSYEQYF. CDR3 nucleotide sequence: TGTGCCAGCAGCCGGAGTGGGGACTCCTACGAGCAGTACTTC.

This chain joins TRBV4-1 and TRBJ1-1; D is ambiguous. Germline CDR1 MGHRA, CDR2 YSYEKL. This CDR3 has 16 residues. Trimming removed 0 bases at V and 0 bases at J, with 11 bases between. CDR3 region: CASSQDAEGLNTEAFF. CDR3 in DNA: TGCGCCAGCAGCCAAGATGCTGAGGGCTTGAACACTGAAGCTTTCTTT.

On this clone: Other DNA variants within this sample encode the same CDR3. The chain joins TRBV7-2 to TRBJ2-7, with D unresolved. The CDR3 contains 13 residues. V lost 1 base to trimming and J lost 3 bases, with 7 bases between them. CDR1 SGHTA and CDR2 FQGNSA come from the germline V gene. The CDR3: CASSLGGGYEQYF. DNA of the CDR3: TGTGCCAGCAGCTTAGGAGGCGGCTACGAGCAGTACTTC.

The chain combines TRBV5-1 with TRBJ2-3; 7 bases map to TRBD1. Germline CDR1 SGHRS, CDR2 YFSETQ. Losses at the gene ends were 2 bases for V and 2 bases for J; bases not matched to a gene: 8. This CDR3 region has 16 residues. The CDR3 coding sequence is TGCGCCAGCAGCTTAGGCAGGGGGTATGCCACAGATACGCAGTATTTT. Amino acid sequence: CASSLGRGYATDTQYF.

V usage is TRBV6-5 and J usage is TRBJ2-2; D is possibly TRBD2 (5 bases). Germline CDR1 is MNHEY and CDR2 is SVGAGI. This CDR3 is built from 13 residues. Trimming stripped 6 bases from V and 5 bases from J, with 10 bases between. The CDR3 DNA reads as TGTGCCAGCAGCGACCTAGCAACCGGGGAGCTGTTTTTT. It is translated as CASSDLATGELFF.

The chain links TRBV4-1 to TRBJ2-5, with D unresolved. The V and J ends lost 1 base and 1 base respectively, with 10 bases between them. Germline CDR1 MGHRA, CDR2 YSYEKL. The CDR3 extends over 15 amino acids. As DNA, the CDR3 is TGCGCCAGCAGCCAAGGGCCAGGCCTCCAAGAGACCCAGTACTTC. Its translation: CASSQGPGLQETQYF.

The J gene is TRBJ2-7, the V gene TRBV2, with unresolved D. V was cut by 7 bases and J by 2 bases, with 15 bases left in between. Germline loops: CDR1 SNHLY, CDR2 FYNNEI. The CDR3 covers 14 residues. CDR3 in DNA: TGTGCCAGCACATTCGGATACCTTCCCTACGAGCAGTACTTC. Protein product: CASTFGYLPYEQYF.

V usage is TRBV11-2 and J usage is TRBJ2-5; TRBD2 matches 9 bases. This CDR3 has 19 amino acids. V lost 3 bases and J lost 5; bases outside the gene matches: 19. Germline V gene data show CDR1 as SGHAT and CDR2 as FQNNGV. For the CDR3, the DNA is TGTGCCAGCAGCTTTGGGGCGGGGGGGCCCGAATACATTTCGGAGACCCAGTACTTC. Its protein product is CASSFGAGGPEYISETQYF.

With respect to this clone: Other nucleotide sequences from this sample produce the same CDR3. J is TRBJ2-7 and V is TRBV7-9; D is possibly TRBD1 (5 bases). V lost 4 bases to trimming and J lost 2 bases, with 6 bases between them. The CDR3 consists of 12 residues. The V gene's germline CDR1 is SEHNR and CDR2 FQNEAQ (reference sequence). This CDR3 reads CASSSTAYEQYF. In DNA, the CDR3 is TGTGCCAGCAGCTCGACAGCCTACGAGCAGTACTTC.

The rearrangement uses TRBV19 and TRBJ2-4; D is unresolved. This CDR3 has 15 amino acids. With 10 bases removed from V and 1 base from J, the gap between germline ends came to 17 bases. The V gene's germline CDR1 is LNHDA and CDR2 SQIVND (reference sequence). In nucleotides, the CDR3 is TGTGCCACTTCCGACTTCTCCGGCGCCAAAAACATTCAGTACTTC. Protein: CATSDFSGAKNIQYF.

This sequence joins TRBV6-5 and TRBJ2-7; 7 bases are a match to TRBD1. The CDR3 loop spans 15 amino acids. Trimming at V came to 5 bases and at J to 3 bases, leaving 10 bases not matched to a gene. Germline assignment: CDR1 MNHEY and CDR2 SVGAGI. The CDR3: CASSHHWPGGYEQYF. In nucleotides, the CDR3 is TGTGCCAGCAGTCACCACTGGCCAGGGGGCTACGAGCAGTACTTC.

The chain combines TRBV19 with TRBJ2-3; 9 nucleotides line up with TRBD1. CDR1 LNHDA and CDR2 SQIVND come from the germline V gene (reference sequence). V dropped 4 bases and J dropped 7; count of bases not matched to a gene: 6. The CDR3 contains 14 residues. The CDR3: CASSRDRDQNTQYF. CDR3 DNA: TGTGCCAGTAGTAGGGACAGGGACCAGAATACGCAGTATTTT.

V usage is TRBV2 and J usage is TRBJ2-1; D uncertain. With 4 bases removed from V and 7 bases from J, the gap between germline ends came to 14 bases. Germline CDR1 reads SNHLY; CDR2 reads FYNNEI. This CDR3 is 14 amino acids long. The CDR3 spells CASSGASERNEQFF. In DNA, the CDR3 is TGTGCCAGCAGTGGGGCGAGTGAGAGGAATGAGCAGTTCTTC.

As concerns this clone: Other nucleotide sequences from this sample produce the same CDR3. This rearrangement joins TRBV11-2 to TRBJ2-7; no definite D call. Germline V gene lookup returns CDR1 SGHAT and CDR2 FQNNGV. V lost 1 base and J 6 bases, leaving 4 bases between the germline ends. The CDR3 runs 11 residues. The CDR3 loop reads CASSLAGEQYF. The CDR3 DNA reads as TGTGCCAGCAGCTTAGCCGGCGAGCAGTACTTC.

As regards this clone: Other DNA sequences in the sample encode the same CDR3. The chain employs TRBV4-1 and TRBJ1-1; D ambiguous. The germline CDR1 and CDR2 sequences are MGHRA and YSYEKL. Trimming left V 1 base short and J 8 bases short, with 8 bases between. CDR3 length equals 12 residues. CDR3 sequence (DNA): TGCGCCAGCAGCCAAGGAAGGCCCGAAGCTTTCTTT. Amino acids: CASSQGRPEAFF.

To note about this clone: Other DNA sequences in this sample translate to the same CDR3. The chain is built from TRBV7-3 and TRBJ1-1; no firm D call. The CDR3 totals 14 residues. Trimming cost V 0 bases and J 1 base, with 6 bases left between them. In germline, CDR1 is SGHTA, CDR2 FQGTGA. CDR3 region: CASSLTGENTEAFF. The CDR3 nucleotides are TGTGCCAGCAGCTTAACGGGTGAGAACACTGAAGCTTTCTTT. Based on the CDR3 plus reference TRBV7-3 and TRBJ1-1, the full variable domain is GAGVSQTPSNKVTEKGKYVELRCDPISGHTALYWYRQSLGQGPEFLIYFQGTGAADDSGLPNDRFFAVRPEGSVSTLKIQRTERGDSAVYLCASSLTGENTEAFFGQGTRLTVV.

This chain connects TRBV13 to TRBJ2-1; tentatively, D is TRBD2 (5 bases). The V end lost 0 bases, the J end lost 7 bases, and 10 bases lay between the germline ends. This CDR3 region has 14 residues. Germline V gene sequence: CDR1 PRHDT, CDR2 FYEKMQ (reference sequence). The CDR3 DNA reads TGTGCCAGCAGCTTAGGCCGGGGTCGGAATGAGCAGTTCTTC. Translating gives CASSLGRGRNEQFF.

This clone has a handful of counts. The chain combines TRBV7-9 with TRBJ1-5; 7 positions agree with TRBD1. With 5 bases clipped from V and 3 bases from J, the junction kept 10 bases outside the gene matches. From germline, CDR1 is SEHNR and CDR2 FQNEAQ (reference sequence). This CDR3 spans 16 amino acids. The CDR3 sequence: CASSAKPTGNNQPQHF. CDR3 DNA sequence: TGTGCCAGCAGCGCGAAACCGACAGGGAACAATCAGCCCCAGCATTTT.

The gene calls are TRBV7-8 and TRBJ1-6; 9 bases match TRBD1. J was trimmed by 12 bases and V by 7 bases; bases with no gene match: 10. CDR3 length: 14 residues. CDR1 is SGHVS, CDR2 FQNEAQ, per germline. The CDR3 DNA reads TGTGCCAGCACCATACTGACAGGGGGGGGACCCCTCCACTTT. Translated, it gives CASTILTGGGPLHF.

Comment on this clone: Other DNA sequences in this specimen translate into the identical CDR3. V usage is TRBV9 and J usage is TRBJ2-7; D is undetermined. Trimming took 4 bases from V and 2 from J, leaving 13 bases between them. The CDR3 consists of 14 residues. Germline CDR1 SGDLS, CDR2 YYNGEE. The DNA of the CDR3 is TGTGCCAGCAGCCCCTCGGACGGAACCTACGAGCAGTACTTC. Residues: CASSPSDGTYEQYF.

The chain has TRBV15 and TRBJ1-5, with a weak D call TRBD1 (5 bases). Germline V gene data show CDR1 as LNHNV and CDR2 as YYDKDF (reference sequence). V was pared by 3 bases and J by 2 bases, with 8 bases between. The length of the CDR3 is 14 residues. The CDR3: CATSRGEGNQPQHF. The CDR3 DNA reads as TGTGCCACCAGCAGGGGGGAGGGCAATCAGCCCCAGCATTTT.

This clone was seen a single time. The genes are TRBV19 and TRBJ2-7; 11 bases are a match to TRBD1. The V gene end was trimmed by 6 bases and the J gene end by 3 bases; junction bases not matched to a gene: 10. This CDR3 region has 16 residues. The germline CDR1 and CDR2 sequences are LNHDA and SQIVND (reference sequence). CDR3 nucleotide sequence: TGTGCCAGTAGGCCTTCCGTCGGGACAGGGGGCTACGAGCAGTACTTC. Protein: CASRPSVGTGGYEQYF.

This clone appeared a few times. The gene calls are TRBV5-4 and TRBJ2-2, with 7 bases matching TRBD2. The V and J ends lost 6 bases and 5 bases, in that order; junction bases with no gene match: 7. This CDR3 contains 14 residues. Looked up from germline, CDR1 is SGHNT and CDR2 is YYREEE (reference sequence). CDR3 in amino acids: CASMSAGVTGELFF. CDR3 DNA sequence: TGTGCCAGCATGTCCGCGGGAGTAACCGGGGAGCTGTTTTTT.